Listed below are T cell receptor beta chains from one sample, sequenced in a study of T cell responses to AZD1222 COVID-19 vaccine. The repertoire was sequenced with immunoSEQ multiplex PCR; TCRdb's copy has only in-frame clones and lacks some. The table lists 250,000 or so clones, 90% to 95% of them singletons. The sample consisted of peripheral blood, taken on day 0 of AZD1222 vaccination. Receptors originate from an adult in good health. The conserved cysteine and the conserved F or W are not part of the CDR3 here. Clone size is not always given. Where it is, it says once, few, many or a class for expanded clones.

v_gene	len	j_gene	abundance	CDR3aa
TRBV13	11	TRBJ1-1	.	ASTWFGGTEAF
TRBV20-1	8	TRBJ2-1	.	SSSGNEQF
TRBV9	14	TRBJ2-7	once	ASSVGGSGGSYEQY
TRBV19	12	TRBJ2-5	.	ASSIPGVQETQY
TRBV7-6	14	TRBJ2-7	.	ASSPSRGAPSYEQY
TRBV4-1	15	TRBJ2-7	few	ASSQDRLGALNNGQY
TRBV5-1	13	TRBJ2-5	.	ASSFPQGSQETQY
TRBV10-3	12	TRBJ2-5	.	AISESPGSETQY
TRBV29-1	9	TRBJ2-7	.	SVGGSYEQY
TRBV19	12	TRBJ2-7	once	ASSPGGRLGEQY
TRBV27	13	TRBJ2-7	once	ASSLSTGSSYEQY
TRBV12-3/TRBV12-4	11	TRBJ1-2	.	ASSWGQGDGYT
TRBV18	12	TRBJ1-5	.	ASSAGVSNQPQH
TRBV7-2	12	TRBJ2-2	.	ASRERGGPGELF
TRBV11-2	11	TRBJ1-2	.	ASSPGGSYGYT
TRBV5-1	13	TRBJ2-6	.	ASSVIGDGANVLT
TRBV5-1	14	TRBJ2-2	.	ASSFSGGTDTGELF
TRBV5-1	14	TRBJ2-2	.	ASSLVSGAGTGELF
TRBV19	14	TRBJ1-4	few	ASSLGKAWENEKLF
TRBV18	14	TRBJ2-1	.	ASSPGGGGIYNEQF
TRBV9	14	TRBJ1-2	once	ASSTSSRGNGDGYT
TRBV3-1/TRBV3-2	13	TRBJ1-6	once	ASSLREEDNSPLH
TRBV6-6	11	TRBJ1-1	.	ASIRELGTEAF
TRBV29-1	12	TRBJ2-1	.	SATGGSSYNEQF
TRBV4-2	14	TRBJ1-4	.	ASSQARDRGGEKLF
TRBV24-1	10	TRBJ2-7	once	ATSDLRYEQY
TRBV5-1	11	TRBJ2-7	.	ASSLDGTYEQY
TRBV3-1/TRBV3-2	14	TRBJ2-7	.	ASSQRPSGALREQY
TRBV6-2/TRBV6-3	12	TRBJ1-1	.	ASSRGSRGTEAF
TRBV10-3	12	TRBJ1-1	.	AIRMTQENTEAF
TRBV2	14	TRBJ2-7	.	ASSTRSGTSTYEQY
TRBV7-2	14	TRBJ2-3	.	ASSPSGFRAADTQY
TRBV2	10	TRBJ2-7	.	ASSSDRREQY
TRBV24-1	10	TRBJ1-2	.	ATSDWGHGYT
TRBV29-1	10	TRBJ1-2	.	SVTTGSYGYT
TRBV18	14	TRBJ2-1	.	ASSIVGTSGDGEQF